These T cell receptor beta chains were read from a single sample in a study of regulatory T cells in long-lasting Graves disease. Via MiXCR, TCRdb re-called the multiplex PCR reads, giving one row per CDR3 protein. The top ten clones hold about 14% of a sample with about 240,000 distinct CDR3 sequences, around 20% of them seen once. Sequenced here: peripheral blood mononuclear cells (PBMCs), sampled at new diagnosis, from a patient treated with antithyroid drugs. All receptors come from a female donor with Graves disease. Each CDR3 is given with its conserved first and last residue. The D gene is left open where the match is weak. Part of the rows lack a size; the others show once, few, many or a class for expanded clones.

v_call,j_call,clone_size,d_call,cdr3_nt,cdr3_aa
TRBV28,TRBJ2-3,NA,TRBD2,TGTGCCAGCAGTTCGCCGGGACTAGACTCAGATACGCAGTATTTT,CASSSPGLDSDTQYF
TRBV3-1,TRBJ1-1,many,NA,TGTGCCAGCAGCCTGCGGGGCCCCAACACTGAAGCTTTCTTT,CASSLRGPNTEAFF
TRBV11-3,TRBJ2-1,many,TRBD1,TGTGCCAGCAGCTTCCTGTACCCGGGACAGGGAACAGGCTCCTACAATGAGCAGTTCTTC,CASSFLYPGQGTGSYNEQFF
TRBV30,TRBJ2-4,NA,NA,TGCGCCTGGAGGCTAGGGGCAGGCAAAAACATTCAGTACTTC,CAWRLGAGKNIQYF
TRBV7-3,TRBJ2-1,NA,TRBD1,TGTGCCAGCAGCTTAAGAGGACAGGGGACAAGCGATGAGCAGTTCTTC,CASSLRGQGTSDEQFF
TRBV19,TRBJ2-6,few,TRBD1,TGTGCCAGTAGTGTTGGGACAGGCGGCTCTGGGGCCAACGTCCTGACTTTC,CASSVGTGGSGANVLTF
TRBV11-2,TRBJ2-7,many,TRBD2,TGTGCCAGCAGCCCCGGGACTAGCATCGAGCAGTACTTC,CASSPGTSIEQYF
TRBV20-1,TRBJ2-3,many,NA,TGCAGTGCTAGAACCCGACTAGTTTCTCGCACAGATACGCAGTATTTT,CSARTRLVSRTDTQYF
TRBV10-3,TRBJ2-3,few,NA,TGTGCCATCAGTGAAGCAGATACGCAGTATTTT,CAISEADTQYF
TRBV20-1,TRBJ1-5,many,NA,TGCAGTGCGCGAAACAGGAGCGATCAGCCCCAGCATTTT,CSARNRSDQPQHF
TRBV6-2/TRBV6-3,TRBJ1-2,many,NA,TGTGCCAGCAGAGACAGGAGTAACTATGGCTACACCTTC,CASRDRSNYGYTF
TRBV27,TRBJ2-5,many,NA,TGTGCCAGCAGTTTATCGGGCAGAAGAGAGACCCAGTACTTC,CASSLSGRRETQYF
TRBV3-1,TRBJ1-1,many,NA,TGTGCCAGCAGCCAAGCCGGGCCGGGGACTGAAGCTTTCTTT,CASSQAGPGTEAFF
TRBV7-6,TRBJ1-5,NA,TRBD1,TGTGCCAGCAGCTTAGCCGGGACAGATGCGCCCCAGCATTTT,CASSLAGTDAPQHF
TRBV11-1,TRBJ2-1,NA,TRBD2,TGTGCCAGCAGCTCTCCGGGACTAGGGTTCAATGAGCAGTTCTTC,CASSSPGLGFNEQFF
TRBV20-1,TRBJ2-5,once,TRBD2,TGCAGTGCCAGACGCTCGGGAGGGGGGCTAGAGGCCCAGTACTTC,CSARRSGGGLEAQYF